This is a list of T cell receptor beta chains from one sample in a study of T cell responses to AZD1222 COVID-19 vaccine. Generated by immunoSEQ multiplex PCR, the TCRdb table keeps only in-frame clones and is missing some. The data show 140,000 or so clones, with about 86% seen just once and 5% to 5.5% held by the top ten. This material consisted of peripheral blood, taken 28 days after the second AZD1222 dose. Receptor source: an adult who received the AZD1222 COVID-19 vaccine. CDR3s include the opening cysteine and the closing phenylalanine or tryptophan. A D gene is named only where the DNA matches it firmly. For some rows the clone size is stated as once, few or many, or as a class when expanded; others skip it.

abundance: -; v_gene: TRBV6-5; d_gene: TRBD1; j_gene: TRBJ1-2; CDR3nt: TGTGCCACCTCAGGCTACAGGGGGGCTAACTATGGCTACACCTTC; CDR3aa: CATSGYRGANYGYTF
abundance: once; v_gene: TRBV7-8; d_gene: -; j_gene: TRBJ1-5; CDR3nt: TGTGCCAGCAGCCGGACCGCCACGGTCGGTGGCAATCAGCCCCAGCATTTT; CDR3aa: CASSRTATVGGNQPQHF
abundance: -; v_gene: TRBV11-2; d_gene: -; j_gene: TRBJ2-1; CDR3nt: TGTGCCAGCAGCTTAGTAGTCGGGAGCAATGAGCAGTTCTTC; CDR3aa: CASSLVVGSNEQFF
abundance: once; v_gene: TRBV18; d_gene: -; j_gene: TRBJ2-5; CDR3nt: TGTGCCAGCTCACCACGGGGAGGAGAGACCCAGTACTTC; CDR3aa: CASSPRGGETQYF
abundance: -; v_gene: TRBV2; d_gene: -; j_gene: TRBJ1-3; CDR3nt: TGTGCCAGCAGTCCCGGGCTCTCTGGAAACACCATATATTTT; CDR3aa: CASSPGLSGNTIYF
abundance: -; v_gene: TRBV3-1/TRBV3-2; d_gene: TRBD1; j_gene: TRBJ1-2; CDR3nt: TGTGCCAGCAGCCCTGGACAGGGGCACCTTGGCTACACCTTC; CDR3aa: CASSPGQGHLGYTF
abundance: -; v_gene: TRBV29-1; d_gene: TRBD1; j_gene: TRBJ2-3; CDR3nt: TGCAGCGTCGCAACGGGGCAGGGGGCGCCGGGAGATACGCAGTATTTT; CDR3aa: CSVATGQGAPGDTQYF
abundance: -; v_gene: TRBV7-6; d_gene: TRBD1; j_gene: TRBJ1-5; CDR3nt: TGTGCCAGCAGCTTAGGAACAGGGGGCAATCAGTCCCAGCATTTT; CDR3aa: CASSLGTGGNQSQHF
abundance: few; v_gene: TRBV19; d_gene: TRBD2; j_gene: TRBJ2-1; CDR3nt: TGTGCCAGCAGGTTAGCGGGAGGCAATGAGCAGTTCTTC; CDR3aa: CASRLAGGNEQFF
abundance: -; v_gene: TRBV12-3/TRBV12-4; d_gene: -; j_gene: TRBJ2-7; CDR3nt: TGTGCCAGCAGTCAGGGAAGGGGGAACGAGCAGTACTTC; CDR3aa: CASSQGRGNEQYF
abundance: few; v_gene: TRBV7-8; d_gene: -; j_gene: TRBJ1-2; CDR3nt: TGTGCCAGCAGCGAGGAAGGAGGGGGAGGTAGCTATGGCTACACCTTC; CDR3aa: CASSEEGGGGSYGYTF
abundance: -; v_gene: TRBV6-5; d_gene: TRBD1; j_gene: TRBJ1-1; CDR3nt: TGTGCCAGCAGTTATGGGACAGGGAGCACTGAAGCTTTCTTT; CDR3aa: CASSYGTGSTEAFF
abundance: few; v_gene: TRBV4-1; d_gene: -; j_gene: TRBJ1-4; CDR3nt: TGCGCCAGCAGCCAAGTAGCTTTCCGGGACACGGCTAATGAAAAACTGTTTTTT; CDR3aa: CASSQVAFRDTANEKLFF
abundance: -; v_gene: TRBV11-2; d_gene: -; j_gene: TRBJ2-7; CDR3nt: TGTGCCAGCAGTCGTGAATTGTCCCTAAACTACGAGCAGTACTTC; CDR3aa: CASSRELSLNYEQYF
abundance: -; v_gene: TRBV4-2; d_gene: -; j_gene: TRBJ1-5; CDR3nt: TGTGCCAGCAGCCAAGGATACGGGGGCAATCAGCCCCAGCATTTT; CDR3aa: CASSQGYGGNQPQHF
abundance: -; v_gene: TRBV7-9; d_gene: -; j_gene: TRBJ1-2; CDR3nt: TGTGCCAGCAGCTCGCTCCCACAGGGCGTATTAGACTATGGCTACACCTTC; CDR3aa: CASSSLPQGVLDYGYTF
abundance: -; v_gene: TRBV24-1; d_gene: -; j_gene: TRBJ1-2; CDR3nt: TGTGCCCCCTCAAACCGGGGCCACCCTATCGGCTATGGCTACACCTTC; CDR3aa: CAPSNRGHPIGYGYTF
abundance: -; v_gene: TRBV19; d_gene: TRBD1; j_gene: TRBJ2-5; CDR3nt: TGTGCCAGTAGTATACAGGGGGCGGAGACCCAGTACTTC; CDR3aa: CASSIQGAETQYF
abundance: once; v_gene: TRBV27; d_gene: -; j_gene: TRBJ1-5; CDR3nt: TGTGCCAGCAGTTTATCGCGTGGGGGGCCCGGGGTCTCGGCGCCCCAGCATTTT; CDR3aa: CASSLSRGGPGVSAPQHF
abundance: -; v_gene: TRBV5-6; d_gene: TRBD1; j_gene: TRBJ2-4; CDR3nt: TGTGCCAGCAGCCCCCGGACAGGATGGGCCAAAAACATTCAGTACTTC; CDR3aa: CASSPRTGWAKNIQYF
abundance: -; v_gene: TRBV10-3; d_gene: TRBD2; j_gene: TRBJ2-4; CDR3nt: TGTGCCATCAGTGCCGGGACTAGCGGGAGTGTGACCAAAAACATTCAGTACTTC; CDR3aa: CAISAGTSGSVTKNIQYF
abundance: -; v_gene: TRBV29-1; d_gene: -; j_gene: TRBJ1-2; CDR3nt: TGCAGCGGGTCCAAGGGGGCTAACTATGGCTACACCTTC; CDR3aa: CSGSKGANYGYTF